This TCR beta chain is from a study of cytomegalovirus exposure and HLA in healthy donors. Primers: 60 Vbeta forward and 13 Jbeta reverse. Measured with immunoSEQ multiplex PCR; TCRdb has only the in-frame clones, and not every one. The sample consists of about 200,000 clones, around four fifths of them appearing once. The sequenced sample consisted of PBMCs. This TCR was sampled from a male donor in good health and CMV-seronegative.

CDR3 nucleotides: TGTGCCAGTAAGGTCGTAGGGGCTGGACGTCAGTACTTC. This translates into CASKVVGAGRQYF. This chain uses TRBV19 with TRBJ2-7; D might be TRBD1 (5 bases). The CDR3 spans 13 residues. The V gene's germline CDR1 is LNHDA and CDR2 SQIVND (reference sequence). V was cut by 7 bases and J by 10 bases, with 20 bases left in between.